The clone carrying this TCR beta chain was seen just once. The data were produced by immunoSEQ multiplex PCR, yet TCRdb's version contains in-frame clones alone and is incomplete. Of 200,000 to 250,000 clones listed, 70% to 90% are singletons. The ends lost 1 base at V and 2 bases at J; junction bases unmatched: 4. CDR1 is KGHDR and CDR2 is SFDVKD in the germline V gene. This CDR3 region has 16 residues. This entry is derived from a study of blood T cell repertoires in COVID-19. About the study: Acute-phase and convalescent COVID-19 samples originated in the United States, Italy and Spain. In each case, the material was cDNA or gDNA derived from T cells, B-cell-depleted T cells, or PBMCs.

This receptor was identified in a woman aged 18-35 years who had recovered from COVID-19. The source material was peripheral blood. The chain joins TRBV24-1 to TRBJ2-5; 9 bases match TRBD1. CDR3 coding DNA: TGTGCCACCAGTGATTTTACAGGGGGCACGCAAGAGACCCAGTACTTC. Protein sequence: CATSDFTGGTQETQYF.